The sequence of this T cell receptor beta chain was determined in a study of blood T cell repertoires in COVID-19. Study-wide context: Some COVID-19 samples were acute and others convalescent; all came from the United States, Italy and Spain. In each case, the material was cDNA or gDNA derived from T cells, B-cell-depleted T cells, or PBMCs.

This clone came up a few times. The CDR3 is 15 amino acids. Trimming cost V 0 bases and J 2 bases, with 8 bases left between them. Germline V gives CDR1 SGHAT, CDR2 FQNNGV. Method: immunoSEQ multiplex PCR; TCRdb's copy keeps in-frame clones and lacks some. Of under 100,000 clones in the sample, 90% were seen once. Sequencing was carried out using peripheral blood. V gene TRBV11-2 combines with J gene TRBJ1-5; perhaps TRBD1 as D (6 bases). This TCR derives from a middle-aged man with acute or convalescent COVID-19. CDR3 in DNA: TGTGCCAGCAGCTTAGATCGACAGGGCAATCAGCCCCAGCATTTT. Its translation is CASSLDRQGNQPQHF.